Only a few counts were recorded for the clone carrying this T cell receptor (beta chain). The repertoire was sequenced with immunoSEQ multiplex PCR; TCRdb's copy has only in-frame clones and lacks some. The data show some 60,000 clones, with more than 85% seen just once and roughly 2.4% held by the top ten. This record comes from a study of blood T cell repertoires in COVID-19. Trimming cost V 3 bases and J 2 bases, with 16 bases left between them. CDR3 length equals 16 residues. Germline V gives CDR1 PRHDT, CDR2 FYEKMQ (reference sequence). The sequence derives from a man between 60 and 75 years old with acute or convalescent COVID-19. The specimen sequenced was peripheral blood. The rearrangement joins TRBV13 to TRBJ1-2; D possibly corresponds to TRBD1 (5 bases). As DNA, the CDR3 is TGTGCCAGCAGCTTGGGGGGAATAGGTGAGAACTATGGCTACACCTTC. Translation: CASSLGGIGENYGYTF.